This T cell receptor beta chain was documented in a study of cytomegalovirus exposure and HLA in healthy donors. Findings and caveats of the study: Data from an earlier analysis indicated that most TCR beta V segments were productive either about 90% or about 30% of the time.

This CDR3 is built from 16 residues. CDR1 is SGHNT, CDR2 YYREEE, per germline (reference sequence). J lost 10 bases, V lost 0 bases, and 9 bases had no gene match. The PCR ran on 60 Vbeta and 13 Jbeta primers. Method: immunoSEQ multiplex PCR; TCRdb's copy keeps in-frame clones and lacks some. Found here are 150,000 to 160,000 clones, about 85% of them singletons; the top ten hold 7.7%. With respect to this clone: The antigen is undetermined.

Sequencing was carried out using PBMCs. The receptor's source is a man aged 25 to 40 in good health and CMV-seropositive. This sequence joins TRBV5-4 and TRBJ2-1, with 11 nucleotides matching TRBD2. CDR3 in amino acids: CASSLASKRTSGEQFF. As DNA, the CDR3 is TGTGCCAGCAGCTTGGCCAGCAAAAGGACTAGCGGGGAGCAGTTCTTC.